Following are 23 T cell receptor beta chains from one sample sequenced in a study of cytomegalovirus exposure and HLA in healthy donors. The protocol was immunoSEQ multiplex PCR, while the TCRdb copy is restricted to in-frame clones and leaves out a portion. In the table there are 150,000 to 250,000 clones, roughly 81% of which are singletons. Sequencing used PBMCs. All receptors derive from a woman aged 25-40 years in good health and CMV-seronegative.

V is TRBV5-4 and J is TRBJ2-3; the match to TRBD2 covers 10 bases. This CDR3 is built from 17 residues. CDR1 is SGHNT, CDR2 YYREEE, per germline (reference sequence). V gave up 0 bases and J gave up 4 bases; unmatched junction bases: 8. For the CDR3, the DNA is TGTGCCAGCAGCTTGGCACTACTAGCGGGGTCAGCAGATACGCAGTATTTT. This sequence encodes CASSLALLAGSADTQYF.

V usage is TRBV29-1 and J usage is TRBJ1-1; D possibly corresponds to TRBD1 (5 bases). Germline assignment: CDR1 SQVTM and CDR2 ANQGSEA. This CDR3 spans 13 amino acids. V lost 6 bases and J 2 bases, leaving 13 bases between the germline ends. Here the CDR3 reads CSVARQLNTEAFF. Here the CDR3 DNA reads TGCAGCGTGGCCCGACAGTTAAACACTGAAGCTTTCTTT. Based on the CDR3 plus reference TRBV29-1 and TRBJ1-1, the full variable domain is SAVISQKPSRDICQRGTSLTIQCQVDSQVTMMFWYRQQPGQSLTLIATANQGSEATYESGFVIDKFPISRPNLTFSTLTVSNMSPEDSSIYLCSVARQLNTEAFFGQGTRLTVV.

The J gene is TRBJ2-1, the V gene TRBV6-1, with 10 bases identical to TRBD2. Per the germline V gene, CDR1 is MNHNS and CDR2 is SASEGT. This CDR3 is 18 amino acids long. V lost 4 bases to trimming and J lost 7 bases; unmatched junction nucleotides: 16. The chain's CDR3 is CASSGWGGTSGKANEQFF. The CDR3 nucleotides read TGTGCCAGCAGTGGATGGGGGGGAACTAGCGGGAAGGCTAATGAGCAGTTCTTC.

The genes are TRBV14 and TRBJ1-1, with no clear D. Trimming took off 1 base at V and 7 bases at J, with 13 bases between the two ends. This CDR3 region has 14 residues. The germline V gene has CDR1 SGHDN and CDR2 FVKESK. The CDR3 reads CASSQGLRPLEAFF. In DNA, the CDR3 is TGTGCCAGCAGCCAAGGCCTCAGGCCTCTTGAAGCTTTCTTT.

The chain carries TRBV15 and TRBJ1-5, with TRBD1 identical over 12 bases. The germline CDR1 and CDR2 sequences are LNHNV and YYDKDF (reference sequence). CDR3 size: 15 residues. V lost 6 bases, J lost 7 bases, and 7 bases stayed unmatched. The CDR3 here is CATRNPGQGAQPQHF. Written as DNA, the CDR3 is TGTGCCACCAGAAATCCGGGACAGGGGGCACAGCCCCAGCATTTT. The whole variable domain, remainder taken from reference TRBV15 and TRBJ1-5, is DAMVIQNPRYQVTQFGKPVTLSCSQTLNHNVMYWYQQKSSQAPKLLFHYYDKDFNNEADTPDNFQSRRPNTSFCFLDIRSPGLGDTAMYLCATRNPGQGAQPQHFGDGTRLSIL.

The chain has TRBV18 and TRBJ1-3; D may be TRBD1 (6 bases). This CDR3 region has 14 residues. Germline V gene data show CDR1 as KGHSH and CDR2 as LQKENI. V lost 7 bases and J 0 bases, leaving 10 bases between the germline ends. The CDR3, as DNA: TGTGCCAGCTTCGGGACAATCTCTGGAAACACCATATATTTT. Protein product: CASFGTISGNTIYF. The entire variable domain, with the rest obtained from reference TRBV18 and TRBJ1-3, is as follows: NAGVMQNPRHLVRRRGQEARLRCSPMKGHSHVYWYRQLPEEGLKFMVYLQKENIIDESGMPKERFSAEFPKEGPSILRIQQVVRGDSAAYFCASFGTISGNTIYFGEGSWLTVV.

V usage is TRBV27 and J usage is TRBJ2-3; weak D call: TRBD2 (7 bases). In germline, CDR1 is MNHEY, CDR2 SMNVEV (reference sequence). V dropped 3 bases and J dropped 3 bases, with 22 bases sitting between them. The CDR3 length is 18 residues. The CDR3 bases are TGTGCCAGCAGTTTCCGGACAGTGGGCGGGAGAGGGACAGATACGCAGTATTTT. Residues: CASSFRTVGGRGTDTQYF.

The chain uses TRBV6-1 and TRBJ1-1; TRBD1 might be the D (6 bases). The CDR3 contains 13 residues. Per the germline V gene, CDR1 is MNHNS and CDR2 is SASEGT. The ends were cut back, 3 bases at V and 6 bases at J, with 11 bases in the middle. This CDR3 is CASSEGHNSEAFF. CDR3 nucleotide sequence: TGTGCCAGCAGTGAGGGACATAACTCTGAAGCTTTCTTT.

J is TRBJ2-1 and V is TRBV28; 12 bases are a match to TRBD2. J was trimmed by 7 bases and V by 6 bases; bases with no gene match: 7. The CDR3 spans 15 residues. The germline CDR1 and CDR2 sequences are MDHEN and SYDVKM. CDR3 sequence: CASRNPSGGANEQFF. The CDR3 DNA reads TGTGCCAGCAGGAACCCTAGCGGGGGGGCAAATGAGCAGTTCTTC.

The V call is TRBV27, the J call TRBJ2-5, with D perhaps TRBD1 (6 bases). Judging by the DNA end, TRBJ2-7 fits better; the J call may be wrong. CDR3 length equals 13 residues. Per germline, CDR1 MNHEY and CDR2 SMNVEV (reference sequence). The CDR3 coding sequence is TGTGCCAGCAGTTTAGCACAGGGTAGCGAGCAGTACTTC. Amino acid sequence: CASSLAQGSEQYF.

In the case of this clone: Additional DNA sequences in this sample encode the identical CDR3. The chain combines TRBV19 with TRBJ1-2; D call uncertain. CDR1 and CDR2 from the germline V gene are LNHDA and SQIVND (reference sequence). This CDR3 region has 12 residues. The V and J ends lost 7 bases and 2 bases respectively, with 8 bases between them. CDR3 region: CASTRSNYGYTF. The CDR3, as DNA: TGTGCCAGTACCAGGTCGAACTATGGCTACACCTTC.

About this clone itself: Distinct nucleotide sequences in the sample also encode this CDR3. The chain employs TRBV5-1 and TRBJ2-5; 13 bases map to TRBD2. J was trimmed by 5 bases and V by 0 bases; bases with no gene match: 1. The CDR3 is 15 amino acids. CDR1 is SGHRS, CDR2 YFSETQ, per germline. This CDR3 reads CASSLALAGGETQYF. The CDR3 DNA is TGCGCCAGCAGCTTGGCACTAGCGGGGGGGGAGACCCAGTACTTC.

CDR3 nucleotides: TGCGCCAGCAGCCAAGAAGGGGCGTGGGAGCAGTACTTC. Residues: CASSQEGAWEQYF. The chain uses TRBV4-1 and TRBJ2-7; tentative D call: TRBD1 (5 bases). There are 13 residues in the CDR3. Germline values: CDR1 MGHRA, CDR2 YSYEKL. The V end was cut by 0 bases, the J end by 7 bases, with 10 bases between.

The rearrangement links TRBV6-1 to TRBJ1-1; perhaps TRBD1 as D (6 bases). The CDR3 length is 15 residues. Per the germline V gene, CDR1 is MNHNS and CDR2 is SASEGT. The V end lost 4 bases, the J end lost 3 bases, and 15 bases lay between the germline ends. CDR3 coding DNA: TGTGCCAGCAGTGGGTCACAGGGTTCGTACACTGAAGCTTTCTTT. It is translated as CASSGSQGSYTEAFF.

The chain links TRBV5-1 to TRBJ2-7, with D possibly TRBD1 on 6 matching bases. The CDR3 is made up of 16 amino acids. Germline lookup yields CDR1 SGHRS and CDR2 YFSETQ. With 4 bases removed from V and 4 bases from J, the gap between germline ends came to 21 bases. The CDR3 loop is CASSLDAGTTKYEQYF. CDR3 sequence (DNA): TGCGCCAGCAGCCTTGACGCCGGGACAACTAAATACGAGCAGTACTTC.

Here the CDR3 reads CASSQVGQASNQPQHF. The CDR3 DNA reads TGCGCCAGCAGCCAAGTAGGACAGGCTAGCAATCAGCCCCAGCATTTT. This chain joins TRBV4-1 and TRBJ1-5; 7 bases align to TRBD1. The V segment lost 1 base and the J segment 0 bases; nucleotides outside the gene matches: 3. CDR3 length: 16 amino acids. Germline V gene sequence: CDR1 MGHRA, CDR2 YSYEKL.

This chain joins TRBV11-2 and TRBJ2-3; D gene uncertain. This CDR3 spans 14 amino acids. Germline V lookup: CDR1 SGHAT, CDR2 FQNNGV. V was trimmed by 4 bases and J by 5 bases, leaving 13 bases between them. CDR3 protein: CASSSMVVEDTQYF. The CDR3 DNA follows: TGTGCCAGCAGCTCTATGGTAGTTGAAGATACGCAGTATTTT.

This clone appeared a few times. The CDR3 protein is CASRLDAGSETQYF. DNA of the CDR3: TGCGCCAGCAGACTCGACGCGGGCTCAGAGACCCAGTACTTC. The V and J genes are TRBV5-1 and TRBJ2-5, with D perhaps matching TRBD2 (5 bases). Trimming removed 5 bases at V and 4 bases at J, with 15 bases between. Germline values: CDR1 SGHRS, CDR2 YFSETQ. The CDR3 is made up of 14 amino acids.

The chain combines TRBV11-2 with TRBJ1-5; D is undetermined. Germline V gives CDR1 SGHAT, CDR2 FQNNGV. Trimming cost V 0 bases and J 2 bases, with 5 bases left between them. CDR3 size: 14 residues. CDR3 residues: CASSLDNGNQPQHF. The CDR3, as DNA: TGTGCCAGCAGCTTAGATAATGGCAATCAGCCCCAGCATTTT.

The chain uses TRBV13 and TRBJ2-7; TRBD1 aligns across 11 bases. The junction had 5 bases not matched to a gene; V was cut back by 3 bases and J by 7 bases. From germline, CDR1 is PRHDT and CDR2 FYEKMQ (reference sequence). The CDR3 loop spans 14 amino acids. CDR3 residues: CASSLGQGVREQYF. The CDR3 region has the DNA TGTGCCAGCAGCTTGGGACAGGGGGTTAGGGAGCAGTACTTC.

The V call is TRBV10-2, the J call TRBJ2-7; 11 nucleotides match TRBD1. There are 15 residues in the CDR3. J was trimmed by 4 bases and V by 2 bases; bases with no gene match: 4. The germline CDR1 and CDR2 sequences are WSHSY and SAAADI. The CDR3 region is CASSEGQGARYEQYF. CDR3 nucleotides: TGCGCCAGCAGTGAGGGACAGGGGGCTAGGTACGAGCAGTACTTC.

This sequence joins TRBV5-1 and TRBJ2-1; D might be TRBD2 (5 bases). CDR3 length: 13 residues. Germline V CDR1 and CDR2: SGHRS, YFSETQ. Deletions cut 4 bases from V and 6 bases from J, with 11 bases between. The DNA for the CDR3 is TGCGCCAGCAGCGGACCTAGCACCAATGAGCAGTTCTTC. Amino acids: CASSGPSTNEQFF. The entire variable domain, with the rest obtained from reference TRBV5-1 and TRBJ2-1, is as follows: KAGVTQTPRYLIKTRGQQVTLSCSPISGHRSVSWYQQTPGQGLQFLFEYFSETQRNKGNFPGRFSGRQFSNSRSEMNVSTLELGDSALYLCASSGPSTNEQFFGPGTRLTVL.

CDR3 amino acids: CASSYSLHNEQFF. The CDR3 DNA reads TGTGCCAGCAGTTACTCTCTTCACAATGAGCAGTTCTTC. The chain links TRBV6-5 to TRBJ2-1; D remains unclear. The CDR3 runs to 13 residues. The germline CDR1 and CDR2 sequences are MNHEY and SVGAGI. Trimming shortened V by 0 bases and J by 5 bases, and 5 bases separated the two germline ends.